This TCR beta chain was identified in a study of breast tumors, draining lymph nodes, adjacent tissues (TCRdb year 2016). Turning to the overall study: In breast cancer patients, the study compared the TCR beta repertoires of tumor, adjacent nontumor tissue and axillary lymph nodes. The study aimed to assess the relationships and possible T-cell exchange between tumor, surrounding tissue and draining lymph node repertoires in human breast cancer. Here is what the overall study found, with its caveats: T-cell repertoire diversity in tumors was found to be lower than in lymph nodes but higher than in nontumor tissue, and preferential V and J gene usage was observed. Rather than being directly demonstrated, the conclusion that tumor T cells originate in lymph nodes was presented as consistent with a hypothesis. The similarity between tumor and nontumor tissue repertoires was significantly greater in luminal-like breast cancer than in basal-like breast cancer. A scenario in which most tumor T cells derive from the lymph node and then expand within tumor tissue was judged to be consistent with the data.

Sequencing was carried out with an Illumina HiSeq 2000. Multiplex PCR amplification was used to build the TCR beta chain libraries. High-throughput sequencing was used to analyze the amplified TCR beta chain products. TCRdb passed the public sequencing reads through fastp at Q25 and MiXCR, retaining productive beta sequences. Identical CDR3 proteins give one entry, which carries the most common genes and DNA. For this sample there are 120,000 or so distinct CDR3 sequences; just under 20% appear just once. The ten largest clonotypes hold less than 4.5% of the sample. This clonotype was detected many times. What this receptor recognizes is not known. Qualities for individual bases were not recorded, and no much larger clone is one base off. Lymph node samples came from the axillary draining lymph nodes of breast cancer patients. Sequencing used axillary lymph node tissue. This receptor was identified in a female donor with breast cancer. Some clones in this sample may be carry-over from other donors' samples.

The CDR3 here reads CSAKLASINEQFF. The nucleotides read TGCAGCGCCAAACTAGCTAGTATCAATGAGCAGTTCTTC. Recombination joined TRBV29-1 with TRBJ2-1; TRBD2 is a weak D gene call, 6 bases matching. The CDR3 sequence holds 13 residues, the cysteine and phenylalanine included. The retained sequence is limited to the CDR3, 39 bases, with the frame set at the first base. The germline V gene provides CDR1 SQVTM and CDR2 ANQGSEA. Relative to germline, V is 7 bases shorter and J is 6 bases shorter, with 16 bases between their ends.